One sample yielded the 16 T cell receptor beta chains listed below, sequenced in a study of blood T cells in healthy people across ages (dated by TCRdb to 2013 to 2016). Library prep was done by 5' RACE. Sequencing took place on an Illumina HiSeq 2500. A second PCR of about 7 to 12 cycles was run with a J-beta primer mix and a sample-barcoded 5' primer. Using fastp trimming at Q25 and MiXCR clonotype assembly, TCRdb reanalyzed the public sequencing data and kept in-frame beta chains. Each record represents a unique CDR3 protein, reported with the most common genes and DNA among its rows. This sample holds 750,000 to 850,000 distinct CDR3 sequences; approximately 25% were observed only once. The ten biggest clones cover approximately 3.7% of the sample. This same sample was also part of a study on T cells of mothers and their children.

Sample: blood. These receptors originate from a boy between 10 and 17 years old in good health.

This clonotype was observed a handful of times. V usage is TRBV28 and J usage is TRBJ2-7; TRBD1 aligns across 9 bases. The CDR3 totals 14 residues. V dropped 0 bases and J dropped 4; count of bases not matched to a gene: 1. Germline V gives CDR1 MDHEN, CDR2 SYDVKM. The chain's CDR3 is CASSLWDRGYEQYF. The CDR3 DNA reads as TGTGCCAGCAGTTTATGGGACAGGGGTTACGAGCAGTACTTC.

This clonotype was counted between two and nine times. J is TRBJ2-5 and V is TRBV7-2, with D possibly TRBD2 on 5 matching bases. Germline lookup yields CDR1 SGHTA and CDR2 FQGNSA. The CDR3 spans 16 residues. V lost 5 bases, J lost 6 bases, and 22 bases lay in between. This chain's CDR3 is CASSRKRAGFLQTQYF. CDR3 nucleotides: TGTGCCAGCAGCAGAAAGAGGGCCGGATTTCTACAGACCCAGTACTTC.

The rearrangement joins TRBV5-1 to TRBJ1-3; 9 bases match TRBD1. Per germline, CDR1 SGHRS and CDR2 YFSETQ. V was clipped by 4 bases and J by 6 bases; unmatched bases: 5. CDR3 length: 14 amino acids. The chain's CDR3 is CASSDGQGKNTIYF. The CDR3 DNA sequence: TGCGCCAGCAGCGACGGACAGGGGAAAAACACCATATATTTT.

V and J are TRBV7-9 and TRBJ2-3, with D possibly being TRBD2 (5 bases). This CDR3 comprises 11 residues. Trimming cost V 5 bases and J 15 bases, with 15 bases left between them. Per germline, CDR1 SEHNR and CDR2 FQNEAQ (reference sequence). CDR3 amino acids: CASSPDRRQYF. The CDR3 region has the DNA TGTGCCAGCAGCCCCGATAGGAGGCAATATTTT.

V and J are TRBV20-1 and TRBJ2-7; 9 bases are a match to TRBD1. The trim removed 5 bases at V and 6 bases at J, leaving 11 bases unmatched. Looked up from germline, CDR1 is DFQATT and CDR2 is SNEGSKA (reference sequence). This CDR3 has 14 amino acids. For the CDR3, the DNA is TGCAGTGCTCCCCAACAGGGGGCTAAGCGCGAGCAGTACTTC. Its translation is CSAPQQGAKREQYF.

This clonotype was detected a few times. CDR3 sequence: CAIGLAGEFGGELFF. The CDR3 DNA sequence: TGTGCCATCGGACTAGCGGGAGAGTTCGGCGGGGAGCTGTTTTTT. This chain joins TRBV10-3 and TRBJ2-2; 13 bases match TRBD2. CDR1 ENHRY and CDR2 SYGVKD come from the germline V gene. The ends lost 8 bases at V and 7 bases at J; junction bases unmatched: 7. This CDR3 contains 15 residues.

This chain uses TRBV15 with TRBJ2-7; D is unclear. Germline V gene lookup returns CDR1 LNHNV and CDR2 YYDKDF (reference sequence). Trimming shortened V by 1 base and J by 3 bases, and 7 bases separated the two germline ends. The CDR3 is made up of 13 amino acids. The CDR3 region has the DNA TGTGCCACCAGCAGAGCGTGGGACTACGAGCAGTACTTC. Translating gives CATSRAWDYEQYF.

The rearrangement uses TRBV28 and TRBJ2-5; 14 positions agree with TRBD2. The CDR3 length is 19 residues. Germline CDR1 is MDHEN and CDR2 is SYDVKM. V shed 6 bases, J shed 5 bases, and the junction held 17 bases outside the gene matches. CDR3 loop: CASSTLLGTSGRLFETQYF. DNA for the CDR3: TGTGCCAGCAGCACGCTGCTGGGGACTAGCGGGAGACTGTTCGAGACCCAGTACTTC.

This clonotype turned up a few times. The chain recombines TRBV11-2 with TRBJ2-2, with D perhaps TRBD2 (6 bases). Germline values: CDR1 SGHAT, CDR2 FQNNGV. Trimming took off 3 bases at V and 6 bases at J, with 14 bases between the two ends. The CDR3 covers 15 residues. Here the CDR3 DNA reads TGTGCCAGCAGCTTGATTCGGGACTCGGCCGGGGAGCTGTTTTTT. Protein product: CASSLIRDSAGELFF.

This chain connects TRBV12-3 or TRBV12-4 to TRBJ2-5; TRBD1 is a possible D gene (6 bases). The DNA matches TRBJ2-7 better at its end, which makes the J call doubtful. The CDR3 extends over 13 amino acids. DNA of the CDR3: TGTGCCAGCAGCCCATACAGGGCCCGCGAGCAGTACTTC. It translates to CASSPYRAREQYF.

The chain joins TRBV15 to TRBJ2-2, with 11 bases lining up with TRBD1. The CDR3 is 16 residues long. The junction had 7 bases not matched to a gene; V was cut back by 5 bases and J by 5 bases. Germline V gene lookup returns CDR1 LNHNV and CDR2 YYDKDF (reference sequence). The CDR3 here is CATSLYGTGGTGELFF. CDR3 nucleotides: TGTGCCACCAGCCTCTACGGGACAGGGGGAACCGGGGAGCTGTTTTTT.

The V and J genes are TRBV7-9 and TRBJ2-4, with D perhaps TRBD2 (5 bases). This CDR3 contains 15 residues. Germline V gene sequence: CDR1 SEHNR, CDR2 FQNEAQ (reference sequence). V lost 8 bases and J lost 1, with 15 bases in between. The CDR3 bases are TGTGCCAGCGCAATCGAGGGTGGTGCCAAAAACATTCAGTACTTC. Its translation: CASAIEGGAKNIQYF.

The CDR3 region is CSALRGTGELFF. CDR3 coding DNA: TGCAGCGCCCTCAGGGGAACCGGGGAGCTGTTTTTT. The V call is TRBV29-1, the J call TRBJ2-2, with a weak D call TRBD1 (6 bases). The CDR3 sequence is 12 residues long. V dropped 7 bases and J dropped 5 bases, with 11 bases sitting between them. Germline V lookup: CDR1 SQVTM, CDR2 ANQGSEA.

The chain has TRBV9 and TRBJ1-2; D might be TRBD1 (6 bases). This CDR3 has 13 amino acids. V gave up 4 bases and J gave up 8 bases, with 15 bases separating them. Germline V gene sequence: CDR1 SGDLS, CDR2 YYNGEE. The CDR3 is CASSTGHPTGYTF. The CDR3 coding sequence is TGTGCCAGCAGCACGGGACACCCGACGGGCTACACCTTC.

This clonotype appeared a few times. The chain joins TRBV28 to TRBJ2-5; unclear D gene. Judging by the DNA end, TRBJ2-1 fits better; the J call may be wrong. This CDR3 spans 12 amino acids. CDR1 is MDHEN, CDR2 SYDVKM, per germline. The CDR3 bases are TGTGCCAGCACCAAAACCTACAATGAGCAGTTCTTC. It specifies CASTKTYNEQFF.

This clonotype was detected a few times. The chain joins TRBV7-2 to TRBJ2-5, with 9 bases lining up with TRBD2. The end of the DNA is better explained by TRBJ2-1, so the J call may be wrong. The CDR3 covers 15 residues. Germline CDR1 reads SGHTA; CDR2 reads FQGNSA. The CDR3 DNA is TGTGCCAGCAGCGCCCAGGGACTAGCTAGGGATGAGCAGTTCTTC. Translating gives CASSAQGLARDEQFF.